The entry below describes one TCR beta chain. The sample originates from a study of blood T cell repertoires in COVID-19. Background on the study: COVID-19 samples, acute and convalescent, were from the United States, Italy and Spain.

The CDR3 has 16 residues. The germline CDR1 and CDR2 sequences are LGHDT and YNNKEL (reference sequence). The trim removed 1 base at V and 6 bases at J, leaving 7 bases unmatched. Participants were aged roughly 18 to 89 years from some 24 US areas. Cohort assignment relied on participant-reported clinical history. How the authors handled the data: Amplification from reference gene primers served as the basis for estimated nucleated cell counts. Measured with immunoSEQ multiplex PCR; TCRdb has only the in-frame clones, and not every one. For V, J and clone size, that table is used; D and trimming come from the DNA. The table includes about 63,000 clones, around 80% detected once.

Sequencing used PBMCs or T cells enriched from blood (not recorded which). The chain joins TRBV3-1 (or the pseudogene TRBV3-2) to TRBJ1-5; 9 bases agree with TRBD1. This TCR came from a woman aged 40 to 50 with acute COVID-19. In DNA form, the CDR3 reads TGTGCCAGCAGCCAAGGTGACAGGGGGTTAGTTCAGCCCCAGCATTTT. It translates to CASSQGDRGLVQPQHF.